The 10 T cell receptor beta chains in this list originate from one sample, sequenced in a study of blood T cell repertoires in COVID-19. TCRdb keeps only in-frame clones here, not all; method: immunoSEQ multiplex PCR. Among a few hundred thousand clones listed, approximately 89% were seen once. Sequencing was performed on peripheral blood. Receptor source: a man aged 40-49 years who had recovered from COVID-19.

The chain joins TRBV19 to TRBJ1-1, with D maybe TRBD1 (5 bases). Germline V gives CDR1 LNHDA, CDR2 SQIVND (reference sequence). The CDR3 length is 13 residues. Between the trimmed V and J ends, which lost 6 bases and 4 bases, there was a span of 12 bases. Here the CDR3 DNA reads TGTGCCAGTAGCCAGGGTGTTGGCACTGAAGCTTTCTTT. Encoded protein: CASSQGVGTEAFF.

This chain joins TRBV7-2 and TRBJ2-7; D is possibly TRBD2 (6 bases). V was clipped by 4 bases and J by 7 bases, with 17 bases between them. The CDR3 is made up of 14 amino acids. The V gene's germline CDR1 is SGHTA and CDR2 FQGNSA. CDR3 protein: CASSSGVGLREQYF. In DNA form, the CDR3 reads TGTGCCAGCAGCTCGGGGGTGGGACTCAGAGAGCAGTACTTC.

This chain connects TRBV18 to TRBJ1-3; D unclear. CDR1 is KGHSH and CDR2 is LQKENI in the germline V gene. This CDR3 region has 16 residues. Trimming took 2 bases from V and 0 from J, leaving 11 bases between them. CDR3: CASSPKDGSSGNTIYF. The CDR3 region has the DNA TGTGCCAGCTCACCAAAGGACGGGAGCTCTGGAAACACCATATATTTT.

The chain is built from TRBV9 and TRBJ2-2; D is unresolved. The CDR3 is 13 residues long. Germline values: CDR1 SGDLS, CDR2 YYNGEE. V dropped 0 bases and J dropped 3 bases, with 3 bases sitting between them. The DNA of the CDR3 is TGTGCCAGCAGCGTAGCCTACACCGGGGAGCTGTTTTTT. Translation: CASSVAYTGELFF.

The chain combines TRBV3-1 (or the pseudogene TRBV3-2) with TRBJ1-5; no definite D call. Germline lookup yields CDR1 LGHDT and CDR2 YNNKEL (reference sequence). Trimming cost V 4 bases and J 7 bases, with 11 bases left between them. This CDR3 region has 13 residues. The CDR3 sequence: CASSPNQVQPQHF. As DNA, the CDR3 is TGTGCCAGCAGCCCAAACCAGGTCCAGCCCCAGCATTTT.

A word on this clone: The junction shows a germline mismatch at one end, possibly a read error. The J gene is TRBJ2-1, the V gene TRBV7-2; D possibly corresponds to TRBD2 (6 bases). The CDR3 has 12 amino acids. The germline gives CDR1 SGHTA, CDR2 FQGNSA. CDR3 loop: CASSAFTSPTIF. The CDR3 DNA reads TGTGCCAGCAGCGCCTTCACTAGCCCCACAATCTTC.

V gene TRBV19 combines with J gene TRBJ2-7; tentatively, D is TRBD1 (6 bases). Trimming stripped 7 bases from V and 5 bases from J, with 15 bases between. Germline assignment: CDR1 LNHDA and CDR2 SQIVND (reference sequence). This CDR3 region has 13 residues. The CDR3 coding sequence is TGTGCCAGTACCGGGACAAGGGACGACGAGCAGTACTTC. It specifies CASTGTRDDEQYF.

V gene TRBV5-6 combines with J gene TRBJ2-3, with TRBD2 matching over 8 bases. V lost 1 base to trimming and J lost 10 bases; unmatched junction nucleotides: 11. The CDR3 runs to 15 residues. Germline CDR1 is SGHDT and CDR2 is YYEEEE. The DNA for the CDR3 is TGTGCCAGCAGCTTGCCGGGCGCGGGAGGAAGGGCGCAGTATTTT. Amino acid sequence: CASSLPGAGGRAQYF. Together with reference TRBV5-6 and TRBJ2-3, the CDR3 gives the full variable domain: DAGVTQSPTHLIKTRGQQVTLRCSPKSGHDTVSWYQQALGQGPQFIFQYYEEEERQRGNFPDRFSGHQFPNYSSELNVNALLLGDSALYLCASSLPGAGGRAQYFGPGTRLTVL.

The chain has TRBV5-6 and TRBJ2-3; D ambiguous. From germline, CDR1 is SGHDT and CDR2 YYEEEE. CDR3 length: 16 amino acids. Trimming removed 2 bases from V and 5 bases from J, with 18 bases in between. In DNA form, the CDR3 reads TGTGCCAGCAGCTTCCGGGTCTCAATTTCGGTAGATACGCAGTATTTT. Protein sequence: CASSFRVSISVDTQYF.

This clone was detected once. The chain is built from TRBV3-1 (or the pseudogene TRBV3-2) and TRBJ2-1; possible D gene TRBD2, 6 bases. Germline loops: CDR1 LGHDT, CDR2 YNNKEL (reference sequence). The V end lost 3 bases, the J end lost 8 bases, and 14 bases lay between the germline ends. The CDR3 runs to 14 residues. As DNA, the CDR3 is TGTGCCAGCAGCCACCGGAGGGCCAGGGATGAGCAGTTCTTC. Translated, it gives CASSHRRARDEQFF.